These 19 T cell receptor beta chains were all obtained from the same sample, sequenced in a study of blood T cell repertoires in COVID-19. The data were produced by immunoSEQ multiplex PCR, yet TCRdb's version contains in-frame clones alone and is incomplete. The sample lists more than 110,000 clones, around 80% occurring once. The sample comprised PBMCs or T cells enriched from blood (not recorded which). The origin of the receptors is a woman between 45 and 65 years old who had recovered from COVID-19.

This chain uses TRBV3-1 (or the pseudogene TRBV3-2) with TRBJ1-3; D is unclear. The CDR3 is made up of 18 amino acids. Trimming took 4 bases from V and 0 from J, leaving 19 bases between them. Germline V gene data show CDR1 as LGHDT and CDR2 as YNNKEL (reference sequence). CDR3 residues: CASSPLGSARRSGNTIYF. DNA for the CDR3: TGTGCCAGCAGCCCCCTCGGGTCCGCACGCCGCTCTGGAAACACCATATATTTT.

This clone has a single count. The V and J genes are TRBV4-1 and TRBJ1-2; 8 bases align to TRBD1. V gave up 4 bases and J gave up 4 bases; unmatched junction bases: 8. CDR1 MGHRA and CDR2 YSYEKL come from the germline V gene. The CDR3 is 15 residues long. CDR3 sequence: CASSPIQGQAYGYTF. For the CDR3, the DNA is TGCGCCAGCAGCCCTATACAGGGACAGGCCTATGGCTACACCTTC.

The chain employs TRBV10-3 and TRBJ1-2; no clear D. Trimming took off 8 bases at V and 2 bases at J, with 6 bases between the two ends. CDR3 length: 11 amino acids. CDR1 ENHRY and CDR2 SYGVKD come from the germline V gene. The CDR3 loop reads CAIGENYGYTF. The CDR3 DNA sequence: TGTGCCATCGGGGAGAACTATGGCTACACCTTC.

The chain is built from TRBV28 and TRBJ2-5, with TRBD2 identical over 9 bases. Germline CDR1 reads MDHEN; CDR2 reads SYDVKM. The CDR3 is 15 amino acids. V lost 4 bases to trimming and J lost 5 bases; unmatched junction nucleotides: 8. The CDR3 DNA is TGTGCCAGCAGTTCCCTGCGGGGGGGCCTCGAGACCCAGTACTTC. It encodes CASSSLRGGLETQYF. The complete variable domain, with remaining parts taken from reference TRBV28 and TRBJ2-5, reads DVKVTQSSRYLVKRTGEKVFLECVQDMDHENMFWYRQDPGLGLRLIYFSYDVKMKEKGDIPEGYSVSREKKERFSLILESASTNQTSMYLCASSSLRGGLETQYFGPGTRLLVL.

V and J are TRBV5-1 and TRBJ2-5; a weak D match, TRBD1 (6 bases). This CDR3 spans 15 amino acids. V gave up 0 bases and J gave up 1 base, with 10 bases separating them. Germline V gene sequence: CDR1 SGHRS, CDR2 YFSETQ. The CDR3: CASSLVRGFQETQYF. The CDR3 coding sequence is TGCGCCAGCAGCTTGGTCAGGGGCTTCCAAGAGACCCAGTACTTC.

V gene TRBV15 combines with J gene TRBJ1-3; D gene uncertain. Trimming pared 0 bases from V and 2 bases from J, leaving 11 bases between. CDR1 and CDR2 from the germline V gene are LNHNV and YYDKDF (reference sequence). This CDR3 spans 16 amino acids. The CDR3 DNA reads TGTGCCACCAGCAGAGATCGCCTAGGAACTGGAAACACCATATATTTT. As protein: CATSRDRLGTGNTIYF.

This clone has just one count. The gene calls are TRBV15 and TRBJ1-3; D uncertain. CDR3 size: 15 residues. Germline lookup yields CDR1 LNHNV and CDR2 YYDKDF (reference sequence). V was clipped by 1 base and J by 0 bases, with 7 bases between them. Here the CDR3 reads CATSRGGHSGNTIYF. CDR3 in DNA: TGTGCCACCAGCAGAGGTGGGCACTCTGGAAACACCATATATTTT.

The rearrangement uses TRBV7-2 and TRBJ2-7; 8 bases agree with TRBD1. The CDR3 has 15 residues. CDR1 and CDR2 from the germline V gene are SGHTA and FQGNSA. Trimming removed 3 bases from V and 0 bases from J; junction bases left unmatched: 4. The CDR3 DNA reads as TGTGCCAGCAGCTTCCGGACAGGGCCCTCCTACGAGCAGTACGTC. Its protein is CASSFRTGPSYEQYV.

The chain recombines TRBV29-1 with TRBJ1-1; D is unclear. V gave up 2 bases and J gave up 2 bases, with 9 bases separating them. The CDR3 runs 13 residues. Germline CDR1 is SQVTM and CDR2 is ANQGSEA. The DNA of the CDR3 is TGCAGCGTTGAAAGTACATATAACACTGAAGCTTTCTTT. It translates to CSVESTYNTEAFF. The full variable domain, rest sourced from reference TRBV29-1 and TRBJ1-1, is SAVISQKPSRDICQRGTSLTIQCQVDSQVTMMFWYRQQPGQSLTLIATANQGSEATYESGFVIDKFPISRPNLTFSTLTVSNMSPEDSSIYLCSVESTYNTEAFFGQGTRLTVV.

This clone was detected once. The chain has TRBV27 and TRBJ2-1; D may be TRBD2 (5 bases). The CDR3 extends over 15 amino acids. The V gene lost 3 bases and the J gene lost 7 bases, with 16 bases spanning the gap. Germline-derived CDR1 and CDR2 are MNHEY and SMNVEV (reference sequence). The CDR3 reads CASSFEGLYGNEQFF. The CDR3 nucleotides are TGTGCCAGCAGTTTCGAAGGACTGTATGGAAATGAGCAGTTCTTC.

The chain links TRBV6-1 to TRBJ2-5; 10 nucleotides line up with TRBD1. The length of the CDR3 is 15 residues. Germline V gene data show CDR1 as MNHNS and CDR2 as SASEGT. The ends lost 2 bases at V and 5 bases at J; junction bases unmatched: 5. CDR3 nucleotides: TGTGCCAGCAGTGAACCGACAGGGGGCACGGAGACCCAGTACTTC. This encodes CASSEPTGGTETQYF.

The genes are TRBV3-1 (or the pseudogene TRBV3-2) and TRBJ2-7; TRBD2 matches 10 bases. The CDR3 totals 16 residues. CDR1 is LGHDT and CDR2 is YNNKEL in the germline V gene (reference sequence). The V segment lost 1 base and the J segment 2 bases; nucleotides outside the gene matches: 5. The CDR3, as DNA: TGTGCCAGCAGCCAAGGCGGCCTAGCGGGGGCCTACGAGCAGTACTTC. Its translation: CASSQGGLAGAYEQYF.

This clone was counted between two and nine times. The chain links TRBV5-4 to TRBJ1-3, with 8 bases matching TRBD1. V lost 10 bases and J lost 6; bases outside the gene matches: 6. From germline, CDR1 is SGHNT and CDR2 YYREEE (reference sequence). This CDR3 contains 12 residues. The CDR3 nucleotides are TGTGCCGCCAGGACAGGGCAAAACACCATATATTTT. It encodes CAARTGQNTIYF.

This chain connects TRBV9 to TRBJ2-1, with a tentative D call TRBD1 (5 bases). V was shortened by 4 bases and J by 6 bases, with 11 bases between the two germline ends. Germline V gene data show CDR1 as SGDLS and CDR2 as YYNGEE. This CDR3 has 13 amino acids. CDR3 bases: TGTGCCAGCAGCAGGGGAACCGCCAATGAGCAGTTCTTC. This codes for CASSRGTANEQFF.

The gene calls are TRBV28 and TRBJ1-2; TRBD1 matches at 10 bases. CDR1 is MDHEN, CDR2 SYDVKM, per germline. This CDR3 contains 14 residues. Trimming removed 7 bases from V and 4 bases from J; junction bases left unmatched: 6. DNA of the CDR3: TGTGCCAGCATGATGGACAGGGGGACCTATGGCTACACCTTC. Translating gives CASMMDRGTYGYTF.

The chain carries TRBV15 and TRBJ2-1; 7 nucleotides agree with TRBD1. This CDR3 spans 16 amino acids. Per the germline V gene, CDR1 is LNHNV and CDR2 is YYDKDF (reference sequence). Trimming removed 5 bases from V and 0 bases from J; junction bases left unmatched: 7. The CDR3 region has the DNA TGTGCCACCAGCGCGCCGGGACAGAGCTCCTACAATGAGCAGTTCTTC. Its protein is CATSAPGQSSYNEQFF. The full variable domain, rest sourced from reference TRBV15 and TRBJ2-1, is DAMVIQNPRYQVTQFGKPVTLSCSQTLNHNVMYWYQQKSSQAPKLLFHYYDKDFNNEADTPDNFQSRRPNTSFCFLDIRSPGLGDTAMYLCATSAPGQSSYNEQFFGPGTRLTVL.

V is TRBV18 and J is TRBJ1-5; D is perhaps TRBD1 (6 bases). Germline V lookup: CDR1 KGHSH, CDR2 LQKENI. The CDR3 sequence is 14 residues long. Trimming removed 3 bases at V and 5 bases at J, with 11 bases between. CDR3 loop: CASSPGGADQPQHF. The CDR3 DNA reads TGTGCCAGCTCACCGGGGGGGGCGGATCAGCCCCAGCATTTT.

The CDR3 spells CASYLNYGYTF. The CDR3 DNA reads TGTGCCAGTTATCTCAACTATGGCTACACCTTC. V is TRBV19 and J is TRBJ1-2; D is ambiguous. Germline V CDR1 and CDR2: LNHDA, SQIVND (reference sequence). Trimming left V 8 bases short and J 2 bases short, with 6 bases between. The CDR3 extends over 11 amino acids.

This clone was counted between two and nine times. V and J are TRBV2 and TRBJ1-2, with D perhaps TRBD1 (6 bases). The germline gives CDR1 SNHLY, CDR2 FYNNEI. There are 13 residues in the CDR3. Trimming left V 3 bases short and J 4 bases short, with 9 bases between. CDR3 DNA: TGTGCCAGCAGTGACAGGGGCCTCTATGGCTACACCTTC. As protein: CASSDRGLYGYTF.